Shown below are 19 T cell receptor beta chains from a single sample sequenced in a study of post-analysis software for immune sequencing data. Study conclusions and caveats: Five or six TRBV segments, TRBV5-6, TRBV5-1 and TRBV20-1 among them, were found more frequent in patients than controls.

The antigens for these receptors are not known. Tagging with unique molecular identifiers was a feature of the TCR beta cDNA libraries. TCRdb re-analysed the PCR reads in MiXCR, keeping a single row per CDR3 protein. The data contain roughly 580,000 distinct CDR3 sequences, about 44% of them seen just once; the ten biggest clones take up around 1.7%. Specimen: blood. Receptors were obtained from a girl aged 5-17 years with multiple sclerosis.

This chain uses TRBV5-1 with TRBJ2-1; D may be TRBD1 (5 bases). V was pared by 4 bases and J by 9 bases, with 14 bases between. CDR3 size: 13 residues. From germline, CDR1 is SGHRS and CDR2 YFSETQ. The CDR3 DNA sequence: TGCGCCAGCAGCCCATCAGGGTTTGGTGAGCAGTTCTTC. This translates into CASSPSGFGEQFF.

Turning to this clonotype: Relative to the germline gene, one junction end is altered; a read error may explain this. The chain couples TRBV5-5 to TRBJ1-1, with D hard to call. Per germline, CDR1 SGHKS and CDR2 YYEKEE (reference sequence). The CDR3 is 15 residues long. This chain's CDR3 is CVSSPGGGLNTEAFF. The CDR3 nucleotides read TGTGTCAGCAGCCCCGGCGGCGGGCTAAACACTGAAGCTTTCTTT. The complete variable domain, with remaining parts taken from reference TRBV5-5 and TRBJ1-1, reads DAGVTQSPTHLIKTRGQQVTLRCSPISGHKSVSWYQQVLGQGPQFIFQYYEKEERGRGNFPDRFSARQFPNYSSELNVNALLLGDSALYLCVSSPGGGLNTEAFFGQGTRLTVV.

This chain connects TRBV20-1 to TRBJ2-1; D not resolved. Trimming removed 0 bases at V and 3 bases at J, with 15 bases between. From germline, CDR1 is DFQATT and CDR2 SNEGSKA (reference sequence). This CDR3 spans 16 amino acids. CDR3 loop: CSARDALALLYNEQFF. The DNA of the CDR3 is TGCAGTGCTAGAGATGCCTTAGCTCTACTCTACAATGAGCAGTTCTTC.

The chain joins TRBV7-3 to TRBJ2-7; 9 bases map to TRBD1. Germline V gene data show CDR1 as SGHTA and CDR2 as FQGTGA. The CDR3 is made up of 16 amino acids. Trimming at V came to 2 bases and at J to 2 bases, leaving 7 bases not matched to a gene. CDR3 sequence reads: CASSLDGTGPTYEQYF. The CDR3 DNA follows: TGTGCCAGCAGCTTAGACGGGACAGGGCCTACCTACGAGCAGTACTTC.

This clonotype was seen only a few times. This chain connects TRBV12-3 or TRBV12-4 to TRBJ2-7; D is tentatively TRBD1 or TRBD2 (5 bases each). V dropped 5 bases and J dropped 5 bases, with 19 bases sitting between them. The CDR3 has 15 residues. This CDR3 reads CASSPPGRLGNEQYF. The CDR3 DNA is TGTGCCAGCAGTCCTCCGGGACGGCTGGGCAACGAGCAGTACTTC.

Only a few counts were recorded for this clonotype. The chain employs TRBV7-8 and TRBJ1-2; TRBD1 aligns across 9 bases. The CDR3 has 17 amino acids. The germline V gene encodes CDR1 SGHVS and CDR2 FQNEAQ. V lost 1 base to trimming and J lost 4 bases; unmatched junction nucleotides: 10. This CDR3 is CASSLGNRGQQGYGYTF. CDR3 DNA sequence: TGTGCCAGCAGCTTAGGAAACAGGGGGCAGCAGGGCTATGGCTACACCTTC.

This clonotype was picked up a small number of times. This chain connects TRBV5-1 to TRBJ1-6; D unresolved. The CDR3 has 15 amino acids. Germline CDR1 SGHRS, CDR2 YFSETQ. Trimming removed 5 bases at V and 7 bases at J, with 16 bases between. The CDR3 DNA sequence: TGCGCCAGCAGTCCCCAGAACCCTTGGAATTCACCCCTCCACTTT. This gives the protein CASSPQNPWNSPLHF.

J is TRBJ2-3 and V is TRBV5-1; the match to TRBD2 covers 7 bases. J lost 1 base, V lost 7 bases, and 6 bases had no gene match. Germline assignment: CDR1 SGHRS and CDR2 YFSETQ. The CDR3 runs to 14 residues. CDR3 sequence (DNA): TGCGCCAGCCAACGGGGGGAGGGCACAGATACGCAGTATTTT. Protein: CASQRGEGTDTQYF.

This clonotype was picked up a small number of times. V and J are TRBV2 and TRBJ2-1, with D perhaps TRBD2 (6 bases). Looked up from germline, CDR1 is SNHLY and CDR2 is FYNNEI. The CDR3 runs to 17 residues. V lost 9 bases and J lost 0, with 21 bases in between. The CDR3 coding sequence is TGTGCCAGAACGGGACTTCCGGACCCGAGCTCCTACAATGAGCAGTTCTTC. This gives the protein CARTGLPDPSSYNEQFF.

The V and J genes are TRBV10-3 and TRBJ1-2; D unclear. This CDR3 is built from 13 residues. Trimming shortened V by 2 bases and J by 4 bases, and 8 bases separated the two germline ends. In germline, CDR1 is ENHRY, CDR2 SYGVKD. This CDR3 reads CAISERQSYGYTF. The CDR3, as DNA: TGTGCCATCAGTGAGAGGCAGTCCTATGGCTACACCTTC.

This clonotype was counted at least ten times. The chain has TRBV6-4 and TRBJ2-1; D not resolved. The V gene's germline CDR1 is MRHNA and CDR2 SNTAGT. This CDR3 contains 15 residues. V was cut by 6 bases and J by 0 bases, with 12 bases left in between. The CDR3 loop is CASSSGRSSYNEQFF. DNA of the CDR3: TGTGCCAGCAGCTCTGGCAGGAGCTCCTACAATGAGCAGTTCTTC.

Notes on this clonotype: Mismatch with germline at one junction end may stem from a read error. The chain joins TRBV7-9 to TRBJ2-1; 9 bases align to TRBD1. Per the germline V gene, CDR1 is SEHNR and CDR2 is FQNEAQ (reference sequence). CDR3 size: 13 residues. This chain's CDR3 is CAGSSGTGYEQFF. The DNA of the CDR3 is TGTGCCGGCAGCTCCGGGACAGGGTATGAGCAGTTCTTC.

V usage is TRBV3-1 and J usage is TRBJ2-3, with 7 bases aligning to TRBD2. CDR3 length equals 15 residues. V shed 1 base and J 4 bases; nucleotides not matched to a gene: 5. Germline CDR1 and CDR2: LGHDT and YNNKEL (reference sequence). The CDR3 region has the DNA TGTGCCAGCAGCCAAGGACTAGCTCCGTCAGATACGCAGTATTTT. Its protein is CASSQGLAPSDTQYF.

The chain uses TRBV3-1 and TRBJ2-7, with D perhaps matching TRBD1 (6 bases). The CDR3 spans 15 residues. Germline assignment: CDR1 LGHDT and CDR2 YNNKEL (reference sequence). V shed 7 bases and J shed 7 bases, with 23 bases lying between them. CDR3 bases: TGTGCCAGCAAGAGAACAGGGATACCCGTCGATGAGCAGTACTTC. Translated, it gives CASKRTGIPVDEQYF.

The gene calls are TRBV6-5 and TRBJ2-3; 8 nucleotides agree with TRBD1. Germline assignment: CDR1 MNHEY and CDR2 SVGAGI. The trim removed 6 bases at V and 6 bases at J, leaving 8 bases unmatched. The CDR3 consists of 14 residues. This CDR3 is CASSWTGKGDTQYF. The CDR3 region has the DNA TGTGCCAGCAGCTGGACAGGGAAGGGCGATACGCAGTATTTT.

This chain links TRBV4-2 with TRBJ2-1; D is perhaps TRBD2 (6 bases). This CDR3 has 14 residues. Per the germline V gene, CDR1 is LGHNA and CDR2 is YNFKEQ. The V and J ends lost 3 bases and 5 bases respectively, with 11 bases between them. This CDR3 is CASSQVSGNNEQFF. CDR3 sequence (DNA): TGTGCCAGCAGCCAGGTTAGCGGAAACAATGAGCAGTTCTTC.

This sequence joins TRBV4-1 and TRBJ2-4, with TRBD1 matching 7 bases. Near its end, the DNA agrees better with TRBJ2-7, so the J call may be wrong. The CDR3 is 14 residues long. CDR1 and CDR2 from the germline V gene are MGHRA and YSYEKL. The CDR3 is CASSQWTGSYEQYF. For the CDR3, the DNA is TGCGCCAGCAGCCAGTGGACAGGCTCCTACGAGCAGTACTTC.

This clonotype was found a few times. The CDR3: CASSPEVAGSYNEQFF. The CDR3 DNA follows: TGTGCCAGCAGCCCCGAGGTAGCCGGGAGCTACAATGAGCAGTTCTTC. The V call is TRBV7-2, the J call TRBJ2-1, with TRBD2 as a possible D gene (6 bases). Trimming took 5 bases from V and 3 from J, leaving 17 bases between them. This CDR3 comprises 16 residues. Germline CDR1 reads SGHTA; CDR2 reads FQGNSA.

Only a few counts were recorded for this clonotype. The CDR3 here is CASSLEEGANYGYTF. In DNA, the CDR3 is TGTGCCAGCAGTTTAGAAGAAGGAGCTAACTATGGCTACACCTTC. The rearrangement joins TRBV12-3 or TRBV12-4 to TRBJ1-2; no clear D gene. Trimming left V 1 base short and J 0 bases short, with 9 bases between. This CDR3 is built from 15 residues.